The rows below give T cell receptor beta chains drawn from one sample of a study of CD4+ T cells in melanoma. Generated by immunoSEQ multiplex PCR, the TCRdb table keeps only in-frame clones and is missing some. The sample lists about 140,000 clones, about 93% seen once, with 1.5% in the top ten. The source of these receptors is a human donor with melanoma. The CDR3 runs from the conserved cysteine through the conserved F or W. Fields, in order: J gene, clone size, D gene, V gene, CDR3 protein, CDR3 DNA. The D gene is left open where the match is weak. Clone size is given for some rows only: seen once, a few or many times, or a class if the clone is expanded.

j_call: TRBJ1-1; clone_size: -; d_call: TRBD1; v_call: TRBV6-5; cdr3_aa: CASSYNRGLTEAFF; cdr3_nt: TGTGCCAGCAGTTACAACAGGGGTTTGACTGAAGCTTTCTTT
j_call: TRBJ2-1; clone_size: -; d_call: TRBD2; v_call: TRBV6-1; cdr3_aa: CASRRLAGEGEQFF; cdr3_nt: TGTGCCAGTAGGCGACTAGCGGGCGAGGGTGAGCAGTTCTTC
j_call: TRBJ1-2; clone_size: -; d_call: TRBD1; v_call: TRBV30; cdr3_aa: CAWLRRDRVLYGYTF; cdr3_nt: TGTGCCTGGCTACGCCGGGACAGGGTTCTCTATGGCTACACCTTC
j_call: TRBJ2-1; clone_size: -; d_call: TRBD2; v_call: TRBV7-9; cdr3_aa: CASSPRLAGATYNEQFF; cdr3_nt: TGTGCCAGCAGCCCGAGACTAGCGGGGGCAACCTACAATGAGCAGTTCTTC
j_call: TRBJ1-1; clone_size: -; d_call: -; v_call: TRBV7-9; cdr3_aa: CASSSGGRGNTEAFF; cdr3_nt: TGTGCCAGCAGCTCAGGCGGGCGGGGGAACACTGAAGCTTTCTTT
j_call: TRBJ2-3; clone_size: -; d_call: TRBD1; v_call: TRBV11-1; cdr3_aa: CASSWSQGATDTQYF; cdr3_nt: TGTGCCAGCAGCTGGTCACAGGGGGCAACAGATACGCAGTATTTT
j_call: TRBJ2-5; clone_size: -; d_call: TRBD1; v_call: TRBV7-7; cdr3_aa: CASSVTGGQETQYF; cdr3_nt: TGTGCTAGCAGTGTAACAGGGGGGCAGGAGACCCAGTACTTC
j_call: TRBJ2-3; clone_size: -; d_call: -; v_call: TRBV5-1; cdr3_aa: CASMNRLGSTDTQYF; cdr3_nt: TGCGCCAGCATGAACAGGCTAGGAAGCACTGATACGCAGTATTTT
j_call: TRBJ1-1; clone_size: -; d_call: -; v_call: TRBV11-1; cdr3_aa: CASTRGPGRGGDTEAFF; cdr3_nt: TGTGCCAGCACCCGCGGCCCAGGGCGTGGAGGTGACACTGAAGCTTTCTTT
j_call: TRBJ2-5; clone_size: -; d_call: -; v_call: TRBV5-1; cdr3_aa: CASSLGARETQYF; cdr3_nt: TGCGCCAGCAGCTTGGGGGCCCGGGAGACCCAGTACTTC
j_call: TRBJ2-1; clone_size: -; d_call: -; v_call: TRBV2; cdr3_aa: CASSVGGLRYNEQFF; cdr3_nt: TGTGCCAGCAGTGTCGGGGGACTGCGGTACAATGAGCAGTTCTTC
j_call: TRBJ1-2; clone_size: -; d_call: -; v_call: TRBV5-4; cdr3_aa: CASSPGARENYGYTF; cdr3_nt: TGTGCCAGCAGCCCGGGGGCGCGGGAAAACTATGGCTACACCTTC
j_call: TRBJ1-1; clone_size: -; d_call: -; v_call: TRBV25-1; cdr3_aa: CASSPGGRVSEAFF; cdr3_nt: TGTGCCAGCAGCCCCGGGGGACGGGTCTCTGAAGCTTTCTTT
j_call: TRBJ1-2; clone_size: -; d_call: -; v_call: TRBV2; cdr3_aa: CASTQGFDDTF; cdr3_nt: TGTGCCAGTACACAGGGTTTTGACGACACCTTC
j_call: TRBJ2-3; clone_size: -; d_call: -; v_call: TRBV7-3; cdr3_aa: CASSLTMSTDTQYF; cdr3_nt: TGTGCCAGCAGCTTAACGATGTCCACAGATACGCAGTATTTT
j_call: TRBJ2-7; clone_size: -; d_call: TRBD1; v_call: TRBV28; cdr3_aa: CASSSQGPGTGVFYEQYF; cdr3_nt: TGTGCCAGCAGTTCGCAGGGACCTGGGACAGGGGTCTTCTACGAGCAGTACTTC
j_call: TRBJ2-5; clone_size: -; d_call: -; v_call: TRBV7-3; cdr3_aa: CASSVGPQETQYF; cdr3_nt: TGTGCCAGCAGCGTGGGCCCCCAGGAGACCCAGTACTTC
j_call: TRBJ2-4; clone_size: -; d_call: -; v_call: TRBV7-2; cdr3_aa: CASSSPHLGKNIQYF; cdr3_nt: TGTGCCAGCAGCTCCCCCCATCTTGGCAAAAACATTCAGTACTTC
j_call: TRBJ2-6; clone_size: -; d_call: -; v_call: TRBV6-4; cdr3_aa: CASSVNSGANVLTF; cdr3_nt: TGTGCCAGCAGTGTCAACTCTGGGGCCAACGTCCTGACTTTC
j_call: TRBJ2-1; clone_size: -; d_call: TRBD1; v_call: TRBV6-5; cdr3_aa: CASSRTGPHNEQFF; cdr3_nt: TGTGCCAGCAGTCGGACAGGGCCCCACAATGAGCAGTTCTTC
j_call: TRBJ1-4; clone_size: once; d_call: -; v_call: TRBV27; cdr3_aa: CASSSLRRGIGEKLFF; cdr3_nt: TGTGCCAGCAGTTCGCTTCGAAGAGGGATTGGCGAAAAACTGTTTTTT
j_call: TRBJ2-5; clone_size: once; d_call: -; v_call: TRBV5-1; cdr3_aa: CASSLEKETQYF; cdr3_nt: TGCGCCAGCAGCTTGGAAAAAGAGACCCAGTACTTC
j_call: TRBJ1-1; clone_size: -; d_call: -; v_call: TRBV6-6; cdr3_aa: CASSYPQGGYTEAFF; cdr3_nt: TGTGCCAGCAGTTACCCACAAGGCGGGTACACTGAAGCTTTCTTT
j_call: TRBJ1-5; clone_size: once; d_call: -; v_call: TRBV10-2; cdr3_aa: CASSGTYSNQPQHF; cdr3_nt: TGCGCCAGCAGTGGGACGTATAGCAATCAGCCCCAGCATTTT
j_call: TRBJ1-2; clone_size: few; d_call: TRBD1; v_call: TRBV6-5; cdr3_aa: CAARPGQGRGGYTF; cdr3_nt: TGTGCCGCCCGGCCTGGACAGGGGAGGGGTGGCTACACCTTC
j_call: TRBJ1-2; clone_size: -; d_call: TRBD1; v_call: TRBV15; cdr3_aa: CATSRDTGGSYGYTF; cdr3_nt: TGTGCCACCAGCAGAGATACAGGGGGCTCCTATGGCTACACCTTC
j_call: TRBJ2-3; clone_size: once; d_call: TRBD2; v_call: TRBV30; cdr3_aa: CAWSGTSGGNTQYF; cdr3_nt: TGTGCCTGGAGTGGGACTAGCGGGGGGAATACGCAGTATTTT
j_call: TRBJ2-3; clone_size: few; d_call: TRBD2; v_call: TRBV5-1; cdr3_aa: CASSLELAGSGDTQYF; cdr3_nt: TGCGCCAGCAGCTTGGAGCTAGCGGGTTCCGGGGATACGCAGTATTTT
j_call: TRBJ1-5; clone_size: -; d_call: -; v_call: TRBV5-6; cdr3_aa: CASSFRDSNQPQHF; cdr3_nt: TGTGCCAGCAGCTTCCGGGATAGCAATCAGCCCCAGCATTTT
j_call: TRBJ2-2; clone_size: -; d_call: -; v_call: TRBV7-8; cdr3_aa: CASSYDSRGELFF; cdr3_nt: TGTGCCAGCAGCTATGATTCGAGGGGGGAGCTGTTTTTT
j_call: TRBJ2-5; clone_size: few; d_call: TRBD1; v_call: TRBV2; cdr3_aa: CASTPTGGETQYF; cdr3_nt: TGTGCCAGCACCCCCACAGGGGGGGAGACCCAGTACTTC
j_call: TRBJ2-5; clone_size: -; d_call: -; v_call: TRBV6-1; cdr3_aa: CASSAILRGETQYF; cdr3_nt: TGTGCCAGCAGCGCGATTCTTAGGGGGGAGACCCAGTACTTC
j_call: TRBJ2-5; clone_size: -; d_call: -; v_call: TRBV18; cdr3_aa: CASSQGTGRETQYF; cdr3_nt: TGTGCCAGCTCACAGGGGACTGGTCGAGAGACCCAGTACTTC
j_call: TRBJ1-4; clone_size: -; d_call: TRBD1; v_call: TRBV15; cdr3_aa: CATSRDRDRGEKLFF; cdr3_nt: TGTGCCACCAGCAGAGATCGGGACAGGGGGGAAAAACTGTTTTTT